Following are 27 T cell receptor beta chains from one sample sequenced in a study of early T cells in non-severe SARS-CoV-2 infection (dated by TCRdb to about 2021). The library relied on 5' RACE. Sequencing took place on a NextSeq 500. TCRdb reprocessed the public reads (quality trimming at Q25 with fastp, clone calling with MiXCR) and kept in-frame beta chains. One record per CDR3 amino acid sequence lists the most common genes and DNA. For this sample the table gives 69,000 or so distinct CDR3 sequences, of which 8.5% to 10% were detected only once. The ten largest account for under 6.5% of the sample. Material for sequencing was whole blood. These receptors all come from an adult who was a healthcare worker with PCR-confirmed SARS-CoV-2 infection or an uninfected control (not recorded which).

The chain is built from TRBV7-9 and TRBJ2-2; D gene ambiguous. CDR1 is SEHNR and CDR2 is FQNEAQ in the germline V gene (reference sequence). This CDR3 has 13 amino acids. V shed 3 bases and J shed 3 bases, with 5 bases lying between them. The CDR3 is CASSLWDTGELFF. CDR3 nucleotide sequence: TGTGCCAGCAGCTTGTGGGACACCGGGGAGCTGTTTTTT.

This clonotype was observed many times. The V gene is TRBV7-2, the J gene TRBJ1-4; a weak D match, TRBD1 (5 bases). CDR1 and CDR2 (germline): SGHTA, FQGNSA. Deletions cut 2 bases from V and 11 bases from J, with 9 bases between. The CDR3 covers 12 residues. The CDR3 loop is CASSLSRDKLFF. The CDR3 DNA is TGTGCCAGCAGCTTAAGTCGGGACAAACTGTTTTTT. The whole variable domain, filled in from reference TRBV7-2 and TRBJ1-4, reads GAGVSQSPSNKVTEKGKDVELRCDPISGHTALYWYRQSLGQGLEFLIYFQGNSAPDKSGLPSDRFSAERTGGSVSTLTIQRTQQEDSAVYLCASSLSRDKLFFGSGTQLSVL.

This clonotype showed up just a few times. The chain joins TRBV18 to TRBJ1-5; TRBD1 agrees at 7 bases. This CDR3 region has 15 residues. From germline, CDR1 is KGHSH and CDR2 LQKENI. V gave up 3 bases and J gave up 0 bases; unmatched junction bases: 2. The CDR3 loop reads CASSPGQISNQPQHF. The CDR3 region has the DNA TGTGCCAGCTCACCGGGACAGATTAGCAATCAGCCCCAGCATTTT.

At least ten counts were recorded for this clonotype. This chain connects TRBV3-1 to TRBJ2-7; D is ambiguous. Germline V gives CDR1 LGHDT, CDR2 YNNKEL (reference sequence). The CDR3 is 11 amino acids. Trimming took off 6 bases at V and 0 bases at J, with 3 bases between the two ends. For the CDR3, the DNA is TGTGCCAGCAGTACCTCCTACGAGCAGTACTTC. This gives the protein CASSTSYEQYF.

The V gene is TRBV10-3, the J gene TRBJ1-5; a possible D gene is TRBD1 (5 bases). The ends were cut back, 3 bases at V and 5 bases at J, with 11 bases in the middle. CDR3 length: 14 amino acids. Germline V CDR1 and CDR2: ENHRY, SYGVKD. The CDR3 is CAISDGRAYQPQHF. Written as DNA, the CDR3 is TGTGCCATCAGTGATGGCAGGGCATATCAGCCCCAGCATTTT.

This clonotype was detected many times. The rearrangement links TRBV10-2 to TRBJ2-5, with D hard to call. CDR1 WSHSY and CDR2 SAAADI come from the germline V gene. The CDR3 totals 13 residues. Trimming took 4 bases from V and 1 from J, leaving 7 bases between them. The CDR3 DNA sequence: TGCGCCAGCAGTGGGAGACTCCAAGAGACCCAGTACTTC. The encoded protein is CASSGRLQETQYF.

This clonotype was detected only a few times. CDR3 in amino acids: CASSPPAGAINEQFF. The CDR3 nucleotides are TGTGCCAGCAGCCCCCCAGCGGGAGCTATTAATGAGCAGTTCTTC. The V call is TRBV6-5, the J call TRBJ2-1; TRBD2 matches 8 bases. V lost 6 bases to trimming and J lost 7 bases; unmatched junction nucleotides: 11. The CDR3 runs to 15 residues. Germline V gene lookup returns CDR1 MNHEY and CDR2 SVGAGI.

The V and J genes are TRBV3-1 and TRBJ1-6, with a possible D match to TRBD1 (5 bases). CDR3 size: 14 residues. Trimming left V 0 bases short and J 9 bases short, with 9 bases between. Germline values: CDR1 LGHDT, CDR2 YNNKEL (reference sequence). The CDR3 nucleotides are TGTGCCAGCAGCCAAGACAGGGTTGGTTCACCCCTCCACTTT. Its protein product is CASSQDRVGSPLHF.

This clonotype was seen many times. The CDR3 protein is CSGTPREAGSYNEQFF. The CDR3 nucleotides are TGCAGCGGCACGCCGCGGGAGGCAGGGAGCTACAATGAGCAGTTCTTC. This sequence joins TRBV29-1 and TRBJ2-1; 8 nucleotides align to TRBD2. Germline CDR1 reads SQVTM; CDR2 reads ANQGSEA. The CDR3 is 16 residues long. The J segment lost 3 bases and the V segment lost 7 bases, leaving 14 bases of the junction unmatched.

This clonotype was picked up many times. As DNA, the CDR3 is TGTGCCAGCAGTCAAACAGGCGACTCCTACAATGAGCAGTTCTTC. Translation: CASSQTGDSYNEQFF. This sequence joins TRBV6-4 and TRBJ2-1; tentatively, D is TRBD1 (5 bases). Deletions cut 5 bases from V and 0 bases from J, with 11 bases between. This CDR3 spans 15 amino acids. Per germline, CDR1 MRHNA and CDR2 SNTAGT.

The table lists this clonotype with a few counts. The chain is built from TRBV19 and TRBJ2-1; 9 nucleotides line up with TRBD2. This CDR3 spans 15 amino acids. Germline-derived CDR1 and CDR2 are LNHDA and SQIVND (reference sequence). V lost 3 bases to trimming and J lost 4 bases; unmatched junction nucleotides: 4. In DNA form, the CDR3 reads TGTGCCAGTAGTATTCGAGCGGGGGGATACAATGAGCAGTTCTTC. Encoded protein: CASSIRAGGYNEQFF.

This clonotype showed up many times. The chain combines TRBV30 with TRBJ2-1; D may be TRBD1 (5 bases). Trimming took 3 bases from V and 0 from J, leaving 6 bases between them. The length of the CDR3 is 13 residues. Germline loops: CDR1 GTSNPN, CDR2 SVGIG (reference sequence). DNA of the CDR3: TGTGCCTGGAGCCAGGGCTCCTACAATGAGCAGTTCTTC. Translation gives CAWSQGSYNEQFF.

Many counts were recorded for this clonotype. The V call is TRBV2, the J call TRBJ1-2; D gene uncertain. This CDR3 has 14 residues. The V end lost 1 base, the J end lost 3 bases, and 9 bases lay between the germline ends. Germline CDR1 and CDR2: SNHLY and FYNNEI. CDR3 sequence reads: CASSEEASYYGYTF. The DNA for the CDR3 is TGTGCCAGCAGTGAAGAGGCGTCCTACTATGGCTACACCTTC. The full variable domain, with the rest looked up from reference TRBV2 and TRBJ1-2, is EPEVTQTPSHQVTQMGQEVILRCVPISNHLYFYWYRQILGQKVEFLVSFYNNEISEKSEIFDDQFSVERPDGSNFTLKIRSTKLEDSAMYFCASSEEASYYGYTFGSGTRLTVV.

The rearrangement links TRBV11-2 to TRBJ2-3, with D possibly matching TRBD2 (7 bases). The CDR3 is 16 amino acids. In germline, CDR1 is SGHAT, CDR2 FQNNGV. V shed 5 bases and J shed 5 bases, with 20 bases lying between them. The CDR3 protein is CASSPRPGGQGDTQYF. The CDR3 DNA reads TGTGCCAGCAGCCCCCGACCGGGGGGCCAAGGAGATACGCAGTATTTT.

The gene calls are TRBV9 and TRBJ1-6; TRBD1 aligns across 9 bases. Germline assignment: CDR1 SGDLS and CDR2 YYNGEE. The CDR3 has 14 amino acids. After removal of 6 bases from V and 9 bases from J, the junction contained 7 bases not matched to a gene. The CDR3: CASTSGDRASPLHF. DNA of the CDR3: TGTGCCAGCACTTCCGGGGACAGGGCTTCACCCCTCCACTTT.

This clonotype has just a few counts. This chain links TRBV7-3 with TRBJ2-6; D tentatively fits TRBD1 or TRBD2 (5 bases each). This CDR3 has 15 residues. The V gene lost 6 bases and the J gene lost 2 bases, with 11 bases spanning the gap. CDR1 and CDR2 (germline): SGHTA, FQGTGA. CDR3 nucleotides: TGTGCCAGCAGTTACGAGGGGACTGGGGCCAACGTCCTGACTTTC. Residues: CASSYEGTGANVLTF. Full variable domain (missing parts from reference TRBV7-3 and TRBJ2-6): GAGVSQTPSNKVTEKGKYVELRCDPISGHTALYWYRQSLGQGPEFLIYFQGTGAADDSGLPNDRFFAVRPEGSVSTLKIQRTERGDSAVYLCASSYEGTGANVLTFGAGSRLTVL.

This clonotype was picked up many times. The chain is built from TRBV5-6 and TRBJ1-2; 8 nucleotides match TRBD1. The length of the CDR3 is 16 residues. Germline V gene data show CDR1 as SGHDT and CDR2 as YYEEEE. Trimming at V came to 0 bases and at J to 5 bases, leaving 9 bases not matched to a gene. The CDR3 reads CASSLAGGPFRYGYTF. CDR3 DNA: TGTGCCAGCAGCTTGGCAGGGGGCCCCTTTCGTTATGGCTACACCTTC.

This clonotype appeared many times. J is TRBJ1-5 and V is TRBV6-6; the D gene is possibly TRBD1 (5 bases). V was shortened by 2 bases and J by 5 bases, with 10 bases between the two germline ends. This CDR3 has 14 amino acids. Germline lookup yields CDR1 MNHNY and CDR2 SVGAGI (reference sequence). In DNA form, the CDR3 reads TGTGCCAGCAGTTACCAAATCAGGGATCAGCCCCAGCATTTT. As protein: CASSYQIRDQPQHF.

This clonotype was detected only once. One end of the junction does not line up with germline, which may come from a read error. The chain recombines TRBV3-1 with TRBJ2-7; tentatively, D is TRBD2 (6 bases). The CDR3 totals 12 residues. Germline-derived CDR1 and CDR2 are LGHDT and YNNKEL (reference sequence). CDR3 coding DNA: TGTGCCAGCAGCCAAGGGATGGGGACTTCCAGCTTC. Encoded protein: CASSQGMGTSSF.

In regard to this clonotype: This may come from a read error, since a much larger clone is one base off. V usage is TRBV29-1 and J usage is TRBJ1-1; D gene uncertain. Trimming shortened V by 5 bases and J by 0 bases, and 13 bases separated the two germline ends. Germline CDR1 reads SQVTM; CDR2 reads ANQGSEA. CDR3 length: 14 amino acids. The CDR3, as DNA: TGCAGCGTTAGGCAGGCCGGGATGAACACTGAAGCTTTCTTT. Residues: CSVRQAGMNTEAFF.

V and J are TRBV6-1 and TRBJ1-1, with 7 nucleotides matching TRBD1. Losses at the gene ends were 6 bases for V and 4 bases for J; bases not matched to a gene: 5. The V gene's germline CDR1 is MNHNS and CDR2 SASEGT. The CDR3 has 13 amino acids. In nucleotides, the CDR3 is TGTGCCAGCAGATTCACAGGGGTCACTGAAGCTTTCTTT. This translates into CASRFTGVTEAFF.

The chain links TRBV27 to TRBJ2-1; D tentatively reads TRBD1 or TRBD2 (5 bases each). CDR1 is MNHEY and CDR2 is SMNVEV in the germline V gene (reference sequence). V was clipped by 0 bases and J by 7 bases, with 13 bases between them. The CDR3 loop spans 15 amino acids. The CDR3 loop is CASSLSRAWGNEQFF. The CDR3 region has the DNA TGTGCCAGCAGTTTATCCAGGGCCTGGGGGAATGAGCAGTTCTTC.

This clonotype was counted only a few times. This sequence joins TRBV11-1 and TRBJ1-6; tentative D call: TRBD1 (6 bases). This CDR3 region has 14 residues. V was shortened by 5 bases and J by 5 bases, with 10 bases between the two germline ends. The V gene's germline CDR1 is SGHAT and CDR2 FQDESV (reference sequence). The CDR3 bases are TGTGCCAGCAGCCGAACAGGGAATAATTCACCCCTCCACTTT. Protein sequence: CASSRTGNNSPLHF.

This clonotype was found many times. The V gene is TRBV9, the J gene TRBJ2-2; 12 nucleotides align to TRBD2. V gave up 2 bases and J gave up 3 bases; unmatched junction bases: 2. The V gene's germline CDR1 is SGDLS and CDR2 YYNGEE. The CDR3 loop spans 16 amino acids. CDR3 in DNA: TGTGCCAGCAGCGTCCTAGCGGGAGGGGACACCGGGGAGCTGTTTTTT. Amino acid sequence: CASSVLAGGDTGELFF. Together with reference TRBV9 and TRBJ2-2, the CDR3 gives the full variable domain: DSGVTQTPKHLITATGQRVTLRCSPRSGDLSVYWYQQSLDQGLQFLIQYYNGEERAKGNILERFSAQQFPDLHSELNLSSLELGDSALYFCASSVLAGGDTGELFFGEGSRLTVL.

This clonotype has ten or more counts. V is TRBV20-1 and J is TRBJ2-7; D is perhaps TRBD1 (5 bases). V dropped 5 bases and J dropped 5 bases, with 10 bases sitting between them. Germline V lookup: CDR1 DFQATT, CDR2 SNEGSKA (reference sequence). The CDR3 totals 11 residues. CDR3 region: CSAPRVDEQYF. The DNA for the CDR3 is TGCAGTGCTCCCAGGGTCGACGAGCAGTACTTC.

This clonotype was counted at least ten times. The gene calls are TRBV18 and TRBJ2-7, with no clear D. The CDR3 contains 12 residues. CDR1 and CDR2 from the germline V gene are KGHSH and LQKENI. V dropped 4 bases and J dropped 7 bases, with 11 bases sitting between them. The CDR3 region has the DNA TGTGCCAGCTCACGAGGAGTGGGGGAGCAGTACTTC. As protein: CASSRGVGEQYF.

This clonotype was observed at least ten times. The chain uses TRBV7-9 and TRBJ2-1, with D perhaps TRBD2 (7 bases). Trimming cost V 5 bases and J 8 bases, with 19 bases left between them. CDR1 and CDR2 from the germline V gene are SEHNR and FQNEAQ (reference sequence). This CDR3 is built from 15 residues. CDR3 protein: CASSPSGGAGDEQFF. The CDR3 nucleotides read TGTGCCAGCAGCCCGTCGGGGGGCGCCGGGGATGAGCAGTTCTTC.